The 5 T cell receptor beta chains presented below share a single source sample, sequenced in a study of T cell repertoires in cytomegalovirus infection. TCRdb processed the reads anew with MiXCR; each CDR3 protein has one entry. Seen here are 150,000 or so distinct CDR3 sequences, about 6% observed once, and the top ten hold over 15%. The specimen was PBMCs. The source of these receptors is a human donor in good health (CMV status not recorded). Some clones in this sample may be carry-over from other donors' samples.

This clonotype came up many times. The gene calls are TRBV20-1 and TRBJ1-5; 7 bases fit TRBD1. CDR3 size: 14 residues. Germline CDR1 reads DFQATT; CDR2 reads SNEGSKA (reference sequence). V shed 3 bases, J shed 7 bases, and the junction held 9 bases outside the gene matches. The CDR3 bases are TGCAGTGCTAGCTCCGGACAGGAAGGCCAGCCCCAGCATTTT. Its translation is CSASSGQEGQPQHF.

The sample holds many counts of this clonotype. V usage is TRBV19 and J usage is TRBJ1-6; no reliable D call. Germline V CDR1 and CDR2: LNHDA, SQIVND (reference sequence). CDR3 length: 14 amino acids. The V end was cut by 5 bases, the J end by 6 bases, with 11 bases between. The CDR3 nucleotides read TGTGCCAGTAGTCCCCCGGCCCTTAATTCACCCCTCCACTTT. It is translated as CASSPPALNSPLHF. The full variable domain, its missing parts supplied by reference TRBV19 and TRBJ1-6, is DGGITQSPKYLFRKEGQNVTLSCEQNLNHDAMYWYRQDPGQGLRLIYYSQIVNDFQKGDIAEGYSVSREKKESFPLTVTSAQKNPTAFYLCASSPPALNSPLHFGNGTRLTVT.

This clonotype has a single count. The rearrangement joins TRBV19 to TRBJ1-2, with 7 bases that match TRBD1. Germline CDR1 is LNHDA and CDR2 is SQIVND (reference sequence). The CDR3 is 13 residues long. Germline trimming cut 3 bases from V and 5 bases from J; bases unmatched to any gene: 3. The CDR3 protein is CASSIGRGYGYTF. The DNA for the CDR3 is TGTGCCAGTAGTATCGGCAGGGGGTATGGCTACACCTTC.

This clonotype was seen ten or more times. CDR3 sequence: CASSQGIVDEKLFF. In nucleotides, the CDR3 is TGTGCCAGCAGCCAAGGAATCGTGGATGAAAAACTGTTTTTT. The rearrangement uses TRBV4-2 and TRBJ1-4, with D unresolved. The ends were cut back, 1 base at V and 6 bases at J, with 9 bases in the middle. This CDR3 has 14 amino acids. Germline CDR1 reads LGHNA; CDR2 reads YNFKEQ.

Concerning this clonotype: A single base separates this from a much larger clone, so it may be a read error. V gene TRBV2 combines with J gene TRBJ2-6, with TRBD2 identical over 8 bases. The CDR3 runs 17 residues. Looked up from germline, CDR1 is SNHLY and CDR2 is FYNNEI. The CDR3 DNA reads TGTACCAGCAGTAAACTAGCGGATTCCTCTGGGGCCAACGTCCTGACTTTC. It yields the protein CTSSKLADSSGANVLTF.